This T cell receptor beta chain was obtained from a study of OX40 agonist ivuxolimab in advanced cancers. On this clone itself: Its antigen is unknown.

TCRdb keeps only in-frame clones here, not all; method: immunoSEQ multiplex PCR. The table has roughly 60,000 clones, around 83% seen once; the top ten hold about 5.1%. Points from the study as a whole: Averaging showed that CD8+ T cells had more expanded clones than CD4+ did. Normalized T-cell clonal expansion was also low in a subset of nonresponders.

CDR3 length: 15 residues. Germline V lookup: CDR1 LGHNA, CDR2 YNFKEQ. With 0 bases removed from V and 4 bases from J, the gap between germline ends came to 12 bases. The material sequenced was CD4+ or CD8+ T cells sorted from blood, taken in a trial of the OX40 agonist ivuxolimab. This chain links TRBV4-2 with TRBJ1-1; weak D call: TRBD1 (6 bases). This receptor was identified in an adult with an advanced solid tumor such as melanoma, head and neck, liver or kidney cancer. CDR3: CASSQDIDRITEAFF. The CDR3 nucleotides read TGTGCCAGCAGCCAAGATATTGACAGGATCACTGAAGCTTTCTTT.